The sequence of this TCR beta chain was determined in a study of T cell responses to AZD1222 COVID-19 vaccine. The data were produced by immunoSEQ multiplex PCR, yet TCRdb's version contains in-frame clones alone and is incomplete. The sample comprises under 150,000 clones, almost 95% of which are singletons, and over 8.5% rests with the top ten. Study observations and caveats: Females made up more of the donors, who were largely white British, and clonal diversity may have come out too low. Repertoire samples came only from after the peak T cell response. Dominant CD4 TCR responses targeted spike regions 160-218 and 743-854. The study found Spike-specific TCR breadth and depth rose after two AZD1222 doses.

Germline trimming cut 5 bases from V and 11 bases from J; bases unmatched to any gene: 15. CDR1 and CDR2 (germline): LNHNV, YYDKDF (reference sequence). The CDR3 is 15 residues long. A remark on this clone: Its cognate antigen is unknown.

The receptor was derived from an adult who received the AZD1222 COVID-19 vaccine. The rearrangement uses TRBV15 and TRBJ1-5; 7 bases map to TRBD1. The sample was peripheral blood, taken 28 days after the second AZD1222 dose. The CDR3 region has the DNA TGTGCCACCAGCGGGGGGGACAGAGTGGGTAAATCCCAGCATTTT. Translation: CATSGGDRVGKSQHF.